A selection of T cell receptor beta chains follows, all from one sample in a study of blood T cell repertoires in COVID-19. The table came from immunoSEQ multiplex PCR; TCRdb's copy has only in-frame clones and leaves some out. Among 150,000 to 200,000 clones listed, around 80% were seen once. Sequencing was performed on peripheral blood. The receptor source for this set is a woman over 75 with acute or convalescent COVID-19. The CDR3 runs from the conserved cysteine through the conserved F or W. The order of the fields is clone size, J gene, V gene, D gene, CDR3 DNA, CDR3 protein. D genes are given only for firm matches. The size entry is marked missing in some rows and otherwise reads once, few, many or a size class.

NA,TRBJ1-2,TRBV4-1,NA,TGCGCCAGCAGCCACGTCAGGGAGGGGGATGGCTACACCTTC,CASSHVREGDGYTF
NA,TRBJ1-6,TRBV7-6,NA,TGTGCCAGCAGCAGCTATTATTCACCCCTCCACTTT,CASSSYYSPLHF
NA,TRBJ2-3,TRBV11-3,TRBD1,TGTGCCAGCAGCCGGGACAGGGCCACAGATACGCAGTATTTT,CASSRDRATDTQYF
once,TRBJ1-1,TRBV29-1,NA,TGCAGCGTTGGTCAGGGAGGGGATGTAGCTTTCTTT,CSVGQGGDVAFF
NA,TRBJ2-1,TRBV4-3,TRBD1,TGCGCCAGCAGCCGTTCTTACAGGGGACCCTACAATGAGCAGTTCTTC,CASSRSYRGPYNEQFF
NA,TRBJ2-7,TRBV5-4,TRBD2,TGTGCCAGCAGCTCTCGACTAGCGAACTCCTACGAGCAGTACTTC,CASSSRLANSYEQYF
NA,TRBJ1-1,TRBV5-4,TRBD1,TGTGCCAGCAGCCTGAGATTAGGACAGGGCGAAGCTTTCTTT,CASSLRLGQGEAFF
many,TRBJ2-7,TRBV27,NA,TGTGCCAGCACCACGTCGGGGAAGGTCCACGAGCAGTACTTC,CASTTSGKVHEQYF
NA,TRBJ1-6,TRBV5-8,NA,TGTGCCAGCAGCTTCGGTCAGGGGTTACTCTTCTATAATTCACCCCTCCACTTT,CASSFGQGLLFYNSPLHF
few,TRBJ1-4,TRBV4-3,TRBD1,TGCGCCAGCAGCCGCGGGGACAGTACTAATGAAAAACTGTTTTTT,CASSRGDSTNEKLFF
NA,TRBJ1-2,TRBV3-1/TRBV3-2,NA,TGTGCCAGCACCGAGCCGGGGAGCGGCTACACCTTC,CASTEPGSGYTF
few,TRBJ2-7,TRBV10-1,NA,TGCGCCAGCAGTGGGAGGGTCAACGACGAGCAGTACTTC,CASSGRVNDEQYF
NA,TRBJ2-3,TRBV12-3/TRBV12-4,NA,TGTGCCAGCAGTTGGAGGGGAGGTGATACGCAGTATTTT,CASSWRGGDTQYF
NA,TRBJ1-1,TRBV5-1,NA,TGCGCCAGCAGCTTGGAGGGGAGGGGGATGAACACTGAAGCTTTCTTT,CASSLEGRGMNTEAFF
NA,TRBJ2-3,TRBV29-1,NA,TGCAGCGTTGGTCTTTTACGGGGAGATACGCAGTATTTT,CSVGLLRGDTQYF
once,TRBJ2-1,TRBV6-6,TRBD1,TGTGCCAGCATCGTCTCAGGGGGTTTCTCCTACAATGAGCAGTTCTTC,CASIVSGGFSYNEQFF
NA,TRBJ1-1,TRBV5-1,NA,TGCGCCAGCAGCCGTACCGGACAACTGAACACTGAAGCTTTCTTT,CASSRTGQLNTEAFF
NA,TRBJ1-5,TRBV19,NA,TGTGCCAGCGGACAGACTCAAGAGGCCCAGCATTTT,CASGQTQEAQHF
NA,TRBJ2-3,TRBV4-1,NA,TGCGCCAGCAGCCAAGCTTGGGGCAGCACCACAGATACGCAGTATTTT,CASSQAWGSTTDTQYF
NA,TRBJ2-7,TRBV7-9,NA,TGTGCCAGCAGCTTAGAAAAAAGTTGGTCCAGGGGCTACGAGCAGTACTTC,CASSLEKSWSRGYEQYF
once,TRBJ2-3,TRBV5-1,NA,TGCGCCAGCAGCCCGCAGGGGCCGGACACAGATACGCAGTATTTT,CASSPQGPDTDTQYF
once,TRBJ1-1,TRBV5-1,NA,TGCGCCAGCAGCCCGGGAGGAGTAATGAACACTGAAGCTTTCTTT,CASSPGGVMNTEAFF
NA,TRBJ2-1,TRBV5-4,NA,TGTGCCTGCTGCTTGGGGGGCGGCGGGGGTAACTACAATGAGCAGTTCTTC,CACCLGGGGGNYNEQFF
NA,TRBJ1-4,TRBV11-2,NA,TGTGCCAGCAGCAAGGGACGGGGAGGAACTCCTAATGAAAAACTGTTTTTT,CASSKGRGGTPNEKLFF
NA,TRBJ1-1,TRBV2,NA,TGTGCCAGCAGTGAACAGACAACTGATGCTTTCTTT,CASSEQTTDAFF
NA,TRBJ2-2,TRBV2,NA,TGTGCCAGCAGTGAAGTCCAGGCGGGCGGGGAGCTGTTTTTT,CASSEVQAGGELFF
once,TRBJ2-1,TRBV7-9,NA,TGTGCCAGCAGCGCCGCAGGCGCTTACAATGAGCAGTTCTTC,CASSAAGAYNEQFF
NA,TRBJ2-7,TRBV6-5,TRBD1,TGTGCCAGCAGTTCCTCCAGGGGGGAGCAGTACTTC,CASSSSRGEQYF
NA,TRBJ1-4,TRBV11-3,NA,TGTGCCAGCAGCTTAGATCCAAGCGGAAAACTGTTTTTT,CASSLDPSGKLFF
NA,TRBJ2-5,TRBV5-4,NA,TGTGCCAGCAGCCCTCCGGGCCAAGAGACCCAGTACTTC,CASSPPGQETQYF
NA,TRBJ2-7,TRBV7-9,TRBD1,TGTGCCAGCAGCACAACAGGGGATCCTCGCGAGCAGTACTTC,CASSTTGDPREQYF
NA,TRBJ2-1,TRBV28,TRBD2,TGTGCCAGCAGTGCCCACCCACTAGCGGGAGGTCGGCAGTTCTTC,CASSAHPLAGGRQFF
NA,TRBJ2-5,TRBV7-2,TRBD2,TGTGCCAGCAGCTCGGGGTCCTTAGCGGGTTGGGAGACCCAGTACTTC,CASSSGSLAGWETQYF
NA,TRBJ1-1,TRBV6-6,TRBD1,TGTGCCAGCAGTTACTCAGGACAGGGGGGTACTGAAGCTTTCTTT,CASSYSGQGGTEAFF
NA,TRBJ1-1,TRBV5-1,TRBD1,TGCGCCAGCGAACTCGGGGACAGGACTAACGCTGAAGCTTTCTTT,CASELGDRTNAEAFF
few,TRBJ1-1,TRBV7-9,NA,TGTGCCAGCAGCTTAGCGGTCGGGGAAAGGGCGTTAGGGAACACTGAAGCTTTCTTT,CASSLAVGERALGNTEAFF